Sequencing of this T cell receptor (beta chain) was carried out in a study of blood T cell repertoires in COVID-19. The CDR3 covers 13 residues. The V and J ends lost 6 bases and 4 bases, in that order; junction bases with no gene match: 3. Germline-derived CDR1 and CDR2 are SNHLY and FYNNEI. Sequenced by immunoSEQ multiplex PCR; TCRdb stores in-frame clones only, minus some. The sample comprises 190,000 or so clones, around nine tenths of which are singletons, and around 7% rests with the top ten. This receptor was taken from a middle-aged man with acute or convalescent COVID-19. V is TRBV2 and J is TRBJ1-3; 7 nucleotides line up with TRBD1. Sequencing was done on a sample of peripheral blood. The CDR3: CASRTGPGNTIYF. CDR3 coding DNA: TGTGCCAGCAGGACAGGGCCGGGAAACACCATATATTTT.